Listed below are T cell receptor beta chains from one sample, sequenced in a study of molecular identifiers for immune sequencing clone quantification. TCRdb re-called the PCR reads through MiXCR, storing one row per CDR3 protein. The data hold approximately 680,000 distinct CDR3 sequences, with 25% observed a single time. The sequenced sample consisted of naive CD8+ T cells from blood, with Jurkat cell RNA spiked in. These receptors originate from a human donor in good health. Some libraries in this study had Jurkat cell RNA spiked in. CDR3s include the opening cysteine and the closing phenylalanine or tryptophan. Each record gives: V gene, J gene, clone size, D gene, CDR3 DNA, CDR3 protein. D genes are given only for firm matches. Some rows have no size entry. The others give once, few or many, or a class for an expanded clone.

>TRBV11-3|TRBJ1-5|NA|NA
TGTGCCAGCAGCTTCGCCGGGACGGCGAATAGCAATCAGCCCCAGCATTTT
CASSFAGTANSNQPQHF
>TRBV12-3/TRBV12-4|TRBJ2-5|NA|NA
TGTGCCAGCAGTTTATATAACAAAGAGACCCAGTACTTC
CASSLYNKETQYF
>TRBV30|TRBJ1-5|few|TRBD1
TGTGCCTGGAGTGTACTTGGAGGGGGCGATCAGCCCCAGCATTTT
CAWSVLGGGDQPQHF
>TRBV5-5|TRBJ2-7|NA|TRBD1
TGTGCCAGCAGCTTGGAGTTCAGGGGGACCTACGAGCAGTACTTC
CASSLEFRGTYEQYF
>TRBV28|TRBJ1-5|few|TRBD1
TGTGCCAGCAGCAACAGGGGGGACTACAATCAGCCCCAGCATTTT
CASSNRGDYNQPQHF
>TRBV7-2|TRBJ2-7|few|TRBD2
TGTGCCAGCAGCCCCGGGGGGGGCGTCTCCTACGAGCAGTACTTC
CASSPGGGVSYEQYF
>TRBV24-1|TRBJ2-2|NA|NA
TGTGCCACCAGTGATTCGGACGGGCCCGGGGAGCTGTTTTTT
CATSDSDGPGELFF
>TRBV28|TRBJ2-7|few|TRBD1
TGTGCCAGCAGTTTACGACAGGGGCCTACCTACGAGCAGTACTTC
CASSLRQGPTYEQYF
>TRBV2|TRBJ2-7|NA|TRBD2
TGTGCCAGCACACCGGGGGAGGGGTTGACCTACGAGCAGTACTTC
CASTPGEGLTYEQYF
>TRBV24-1|TRBJ1-5|many|TRBD1
TGTGCCACCAGTGAGTCGACAGGGGAGGGCAATCAGCCCCAGCATTTT
CATSESTGEGNQPQHF
>TRBV28|TRBJ2-6|NA|NA
TGTGCCAGCTCTGCACCCTCTGGGGCCAACGTCCTGACTTTC
CASSAPSGANVLTF
>TRBV29-1|TRBJ2-6|many|NA
TGCAGCGTTGAAGGGGACGTGAACTCTGGGGCCAACGTCCTGACTTTC
CSVEGDVNSGANVLTF
>TRBV20-1|TRBJ1-1|NA|NA
TGCAGTGCTAGAGATAAAACGATGAACACTGAAGCTTTCTTT
CSARDKTMNTEAFF
>TRBV20-1|TRBJ2-3|once|NA
TGCAGTGCTAGTGCCAGACGAACAGATACGCAGTATTTT
CSASARRTDTQYF
>TRBV29-1|TRBJ2-1|few|NA
TGCAGCGCCGAGAGGTACAATGAGCAGTTCTTC
CSAERYNEQFF
>TRBV4-1|TRBJ2-1|many|NA
TGCGCCAGCAGCCAAGCAGGAAATCAGTTCTTC
CASSQAGNQFF
>TRBV27|TRBJ2-2|few|NA
TGTGCCAGCACCTGGGACTTTCCTGGCGGGGAGCTGTTTTTT
CASTWDFPGGELFF
>TRBV20-1|TRBJ1-1|many|TRBD1
TGCAGTGCAAGACAGGGGGTCTCTGAAGCTTTCTTT
CSARQGVSEAFF
>TRBV5-8|TRBJ2-1|many|NA
TGTGCCAGCAGCCCTGGTTCGGGAGAGTTCTTC
CASSPGSGEFF
>TRBV24-1|TRBJ2-5|NA|NA
TGTGCCACCAGTGATGGACACGGCCAAGAGACCCAGTACTTC
CATSDGHGQETQYF
>TRBV5-6|TRBJ2-5|NA|NA
TGTGCCAGCAGCTTGGTGCGCGCGGGAAGCCAAGAGACCCAGTACTTC
CASSLVRAGSQETQYF
>TRBV20-1|TRBJ1-2|NA|NA
TGCAGTGTCCAGGACGGCTATGGCTACACCTTC
CSVQDGYGYTF
>TRBV28|TRBJ1-5|many|NA
TGTGCCAGCAGGACAGCTGAAGCTAGCAATCAGCCCCAGCATTTT
CASRTAEASNQPQHF
>TRBV6-2/TRBV6-3|TRBJ2-7|NA|TRBD1
TGTGCCAGCACCCAGGGGGACAGTGCCTACGAGCAGTACTTC
CASTQGDSAYEQYF
>TRBV7-9|TRBJ2-7|few|TRBD1
TGTGCCAGCAGATCACAGGGGGAGACCTCCTACGAGCAGTACTTC
CASRSQGETSYEQYF
>TRBV30|TRBJ2-1|NA|NA
TGTGCCTGGAGTGTAGTTCCATCGTGGGGGGGGCCGGTCGGTGAGCAGTTCTTC
CAWSVVPSWGGPVGEQFF
>TRBV18|TRBJ1-1|many|NA
TGTGCCAGCTCACCAGCGGCGGATACCGCTGAAGCTTTCTTT
CASSPAADTAEAFF